This TCR beta chain was profiled in a study of T cells after yellow fever vaccination (dated by TCRdb to between 2018 and 2021). About the full investigation: The SMART-Seq v4 Ultra Low Input RNA kit was used to prepare libraries from fractions with low cell numbers. To follow T-cell clones before and after primary and booster YFV17D yellow fever vaccination, bulk TCR alpha and beta repertoires were sequenced over time. Two healthy male donors made up the cohort, one aged 18 to 30 years and the other aged 30 to 40 years. Blood was drawn at multiple timepoints before and after primary and secondary immunization, with bulk PBMC replicates and cell subsets isolated.

In light of the paper, this sample's treatment or condition label describes: live attenuated yellow fever vaccine strain. Two biological replicates of bulk PBMCs were collected at each blood-draw timepoint. PBMCs were isolated from peripheral blood using a standard Ficoll-Paque protocol. RNA was extracted with TriZol from bulk PBMCs, CD4 and CD8 fractions, and dextramer-positive and dextramer-negative fractions. Of note for this clonotype: Its antigen is currently not known. No qualities accompany the bases; no much larger clone lies one base away.

As encoded in the germline V gene (reference sequence), CDR1 is LNHDA while CDR2 is SQIVND. The CDR3 holds 16 amino acids from the cysteine to the phenylalanine. Just CDR3 DNA is preserved here, 48 bases in frame from base 1. The germline V and J ends show losses of 4 bases and 2 bases respectively, and no gene match explains 6 bases of the junction. Results and caveats for the whole study, not just this receptor: Computational filtering was required because FACS-sorted repertoires could contain abundant contaminating clonotypes from the bulk population. Most clones expanded after primary vaccination (around 97% of CD4 and around 89% of CD8) were re-detected after the booster, suggesting that broad memory maintenance occurred. A small share of clonotypes was detected in both CD4 and CD8 compartments, with the overlap likely arising from convergent recombination. Compared with the primary T-cell response, the secondary T-cell response was weaker but faster, peaking on day 5 rather than day 15. Because the study included only a couple of donors, the extent to which the findings can be generalized is limited.

The sequencing machine was an Illumina NovaSeq 6000. TCR cDNA was synthesized by 5'RACE template switching, through which a universal primer site and unique molecular identifiers were introduced. cDNA synthesis was primed from both the TCR alpha and TCR beta constant segments. Two PCR steps were used to amplify libraries, with sample barcodes and sequencing adapters being added in the second step. Libraries were sequenced on Illumina HiSeq 2500 (2x100 bp) or NovaSeq (2x150 bp). The paper's processing steps were these. Demultiplexing of reads and collapsing into UMI consensus sequences were performed with MIGEC, and V(D)J alignment was carried out with MiXCR. Using edgeR on replicate PBMC samples, clonotypes were called vaccine-responding if FDR was below 0.01 and the log2 fold change was above 5 up to day 15. Each bulk clonotype received a CD4 or CD8 identity based on whether the sequenced CD4 or CD8 repertoire contained that clonotype at higher abundance. TCRdb's own reprocessing of the public reads used fastp at Q25 and MiXCR and kept productive beta chains. Each entry is one CDR3 protein sequence, shown with its most common DNA and genes. The V and J calls follow TCRdb's processing rather than the paper's. For this sample there are some 390,000 distinct CDR3 sequences; roughly a sixth appear just once. The top ten clones comprise 15% to 20% of the sample.

This chain joins TRBV19 to TRBJ2-1, with 9 junctional bases fitting TRBD1. The sequence derives from a man aged 18 to 35 who received the YFV17D yellow fever vaccine. This sample comprised PBMCs, obtained before the yellow fever booster vaccination. The sequenced DNA: TGTGCCAGTAGTACCTGGACAGGGGTAGCCTACAATGAGCAGTTCTTC. Translated, this gives CASSTWTGVAYNEQFF.